The clone carrying this T cell receptor (beta chain) was observed many times. It was with unique molecular identifiers that the TCRbeta library was prepared. Each CDR3 protein is one row after TCRdb ran MiXCR on the PCR reads. The sample carries around 190,000 distinct CDR3 sequences, roughly 7% recorded once. The record originates from a study of T-cell reconstitution after alpha-beta-depleted transplantation in children. V lost 5 bases and J lost 2; bases outside the gene matches: 8. CDR3 size: 16 residues. In germline, CDR1 is SGHVS, CDR2 FQNEAQ. The clonotype originates from a boy between 2 and 10 years old with acute lymphoblastic leukemia, due to receive a stem cell transplant. The rearrangement uses TRBV7-8 and TRBJ2-3, with 9 positions matching TRBD2. Material: PBMCs, obtained before TCRalphabeta/CD19-depleted stem cell transplant. The CDR3 DNA reads TGTGCCAGCAGCGAAGGTCTAGCGGGGTACACAGATACGCAGTATTTT. Amino acids: CASSEGLAGYTDTQYF.